This is a list of T cell receptor beta chains from one sample in a study of regulatory T cells in long-lasting Graves disease. TCRdb analysed the multiplex PCR reads with MiXCR anew, one entry per CDR3 protein. This table has about 310,000 distinct CDR3 sequences, over 15% appearing once. The sample consisted of peripheral blood mononuclear cells (PBMCs), taken at new diagnosis, from a patient treated with antithyroid drugs. The receptors shown here come from a female donor with Graves disease. Both conserved end residues are part of each CDR3. A D gene is named only where the DNA matches it firmly. Clone size is not always given. Where it is, it says once, few, many or a class for expanded clones.

CDR3aa: CASSQNSLRDISNQPQHF
CDR3nt: TGCGCCAGCAGCCAAAACTCTCTCCGCGACATTAGCAATCAGCCCCAGCATTTT
d_gene: -
abundance: few
v_gene: TRBV4-1
j_gene: TRBJ1-5

CDR3aa: CASSFRGTSGRDAGELFF
CDR3nt: TGTGCCAGCAGTTTCAGAGGGACTAGCGGGAGGGACGCCGGGGAGCTGTTTTTT
d_gene: TRBD2
abundance: many
v_gene: TRBV28
j_gene: TRBJ2-2

CDR3aa: CASSLTSGKDEQYF
CDR3nt: TGTGCCAGCAGTTTAACTAGCGGGAAGGACGAGCAGTACTTC
d_gene: TRBD2
abundance: many
v_gene: TRBV7-2
j_gene: TRBJ2-7

CDR3aa: CASSSGSGGSGRNEQFF
CDR3nt: TGTGCCAGCAGCTCAGGGTCGGGCGGGAGTGGCCGGAATGAGCAGTTCTTC
d_gene: TRBD2
abundance: many
v_gene: TRBV28
j_gene: TRBJ2-1

CDR3aa: CASNGRSGNTIYF
CDR3nt: TGTGCCAGCAACGGCCGCTCTGGAAACACCATATATTTT
d_gene: -
abundance: many
v_gene: TRBV6-1
j_gene: TRBJ1-3

CDR3aa: CASSDGLAANLQQYF
CDR3nt: TGTGCCAGCAGCGACGGACTAGCGGCTAATCTACAGCAGTACTTC
d_gene: TRBD2
abundance: -
v_gene: TRBV28
j_gene: TRBJ2-7

CDR3aa: CASSLDPGADYGYTF
CDR3nt: TGCGCCAGCAGCTTGGATCCAGGGGCGGACTATGGCTACACCTTC
d_gene: -
abundance: many
v_gene: TRBV5-1
j_gene: TRBJ1-2

CDR3aa: CATSRAGNEKLFF
CDR3nt: TGTGCCACCAGCAGAGCGGGTAATGAAAAACTGTTTTTT
d_gene: -
abundance: many
v_gene: TRBV15
j_gene: TRBJ1-4

CDR3aa: CSASSPGTSGKNIQYF
CDR3nt: TGCAGTGCTAGTTCCCCCGGGACTAGCGGCAAAAACATTCAGTACTTC
d_gene: TRBD2
abundance: -
v_gene: TRBV20-1
j_gene: TRBJ2-4

CDR3aa: CASSSPGLQRFQYF
CDR3nt: TGTGCCAGCAGCTCCCCGGGACTCCAGAGGTTCCAGTACTTC
d_gene: -
abundance: few
v_gene: TRBV7-2
j_gene: TRBJ2-5

CDR3aa: CASMGGNSYNEQFF
CDR3nt: TGTGCCAGCATGGGGGGCAACTCCTACAATGAGCAGTTCTTC
d_gene: -
abundance: -
v_gene: TRBV28
j_gene: TRBJ2-1

CDR3aa: CASSPGLAGVEQYF
CDR3nt: TGTGCCAGCAGCCCAGGACTAGCGGGAGTCGAGCAGTACTTC
d_gene: TRBD2
abundance: many
v_gene: TRBV7-9
j_gene: TRBJ2-7

CDR3aa: CSAGDRANTGELFF
CDR3nt: TGCAGTGCTGGGGACAGGGCGAACACCGGGGAGCTGTTTTTT
d_gene: TRBD1
abundance: many
v_gene: TRBV20-1
j_gene: TRBJ2-2

CDR3aa: CSVGRFQETQYF
CDR3nt: TGCAGTGTAGGTCGCTTTCAAGAGACCCAGTACTTC
d_gene: -
abundance: -
v_gene: TRBV20-1
j_gene: TRBJ2-5

CDR3aa: CATAPLGTGIRTDTQYF
CDR3nt: TGTGCCACCGCCCCGCTGGGTACTGGAATCCGCACAGATACGCAGTATTTT
d_gene: -
abundance: many
v_gene: TRBV24-1
j_gene: TRBJ2-3

CDR3aa: CARSPPGCHVKNIQYF
CDR3nt: TGTGCCAGAAGCCCCCCCGGCTGCCACGTGAAAAACATTCAGTACTTC
d_gene: -
abundance: -
v_gene: TRBV27
j_gene: TRBJ2-4

CDR3aa: CASGKWGEKLFF
CDR3nt: TGTGCCAGCGGAAAATGGGGCGAAAAACTGTTTTTT
d_gene: -
abundance: many
v_gene: TRBV28
j_gene: TRBJ1-4

CDR3aa: CASSEVWGGYTF
CDR3nt: TGTGCCAGCAGTGAAGTGTGGGGCGGCTACACCTTC
d_gene: -
abundance: many
v_gene: TRBV2
j_gene: TRBJ1-2

CDR3aa: CASSLRREGRGEQYF
CDR3nt: TGTGCCAGCAGTTTACGGCGGGAGGGCCGAGGCGAGCAGTACTTC
d_gene: TRBD2
abundance: many
v_gene: TRBV27
j_gene: TRBJ2-7

CDR3aa: CSARDSGGTQYF
CDR3nt: TGCAGTGCTAGAGATTCGGGAGGGACCCAGTACTTC
d_gene: TRBD2
abundance: -
v_gene: TRBV20-1
j_gene: TRBJ2-5

CDR3aa: CASSHSGASYNEQFF
CDR3nt: TGTGCCAGCAGCCACTCAGGGGCCTCCTACAATGAGCAGTTCTTC
d_gene: -
abundance: few
v_gene: TRBV3-1
j_gene: TRBJ2-1

CDR3aa: CASSLQGQRLNEQFF
CDR3nt: TGTGCCAGCAGCTTACAAGGACAGCGCCTGAATGAGCAGTTCTTC
d_gene: -
abundance: many
v_gene: TRBV11-3
j_gene: TRBJ2-1

CDR3aa: CSVLARDSPETEWKEKLFF
CDR3nt: TGCAGCGTCCTAGCCCGGGACTCACCCGAGACCGAATGGAAAGAAAAACTGTTTTTT
d_gene: -
abundance: many
v_gene: TRBV29-1
j_gene: TRBJ1-4

CDR3aa: CASSPPAGQGHYEQYF
CDR3nt: TGTGCCAGCAGTCCGCCCGCAGGACAGGGCCACTACGAGCAGTACTTC
d_gene: TRBD1
abundance: -
v_gene: TRBV28
j_gene: TRBJ2-7

CDR3aa: CASRRLAGSAYEQYF
CDR3nt: TGTGCCAGTAGGCGACTAGCGGGATCCGCCTACGAGCAGTACTTC
d_gene: TRBD2
abundance: many
v_gene: TRBV19
j_gene: TRBJ2-7

CDR3aa: CASKIISSYNEQFF
CDR3nt: TGTGCCAGCAAAATCATAAGCTCCTACAATGAGCAGTTCTTC
d_gene: -
abundance: many
v_gene: TRBV27
j_gene: TRBJ2-1

CDR3aa: CSARDSSGRDFYEQYF
CDR3nt: TGCAGTGCTAGAGACTCAAGCGGGAGGGATTTCTACGAGCAGTACTTC
d_gene: TRBD2
abundance: many
v_gene: TRBV20-1
j_gene: TRBJ2-7

CDR3aa: CASSLGPGNEQFF
CDR3nt: TGTGCCAGCAGCTTAGGCCCGGGCAATGAGCAGTTCTTC
d_gene: -
abundance: many
v_gene: TRBV11-2
j_gene: TRBJ2-1

CDR3aa: CASRSFYDRSGSSYNSPLHF
CDR3nt: TGTGCCAGCAGGTCCTTTTACGACCGCTCCGGTAGCTCCTATAATTCACCCCTCCACTTT
d_gene: -
abundance: many
v_gene: TRBV13
j_gene: TRBJ1-6

CDR3aa: CASSFIGRYQETQYF
CDR3nt: TGTGCCAGCAGCTTTATAGGGCGGTACCAAGAGACCCAGTACTTC
d_gene: -
abundance: few
v_gene: TRBV5-6
j_gene: TRBJ2-5

CDR3aa: CASALGGGASYEQYF
CDR3nt: TGTGCCAGCGCGCTCGGCGGGGGGGCCTCCTACGAGCAGTACTTC
d_gene: TRBD2
abundance: many
v_gene: TRBV6-1
j_gene: TRBJ2-7

CDR3aa: CASSNVQAGEQFF
CDR3nt: TGTGCCAGCAGCAATGTCCAGGCGGGAGAGCAGTTCTTC
d_gene: -
abundance: few
v_gene: TRBV6-1
j_gene: TRBJ2-1

CDR3aa: CASSIRQSGNTIYF
CDR3nt: TGTGCCAGTAGTATCCGACAGTCTGGAAACACCATATATTTT
d_gene: -
abundance: many
v_gene: TRBV19
j_gene: TRBJ1-3

CDR3aa: CASTTPLQGYNEQYF
CDR3nt: TGTGCCAGCACCACACCACTACAGGGGTACAATGAGCAGTACTTC
d_gene: TRBD1
abundance: few
v_gene: TRBV7-2
j_gene: TRBJ2-7

CDR3aa: CASSLRGSTDTQYF
CDR3nt: TGTGCCAGCAGCCTAAGGGGCAGCACAGATACGCAGTATTTT
d_gene: -
abundance: many
v_gene: TRBV2
j_gene: TRBJ2-3

CDR3aa: CASSYSQTKETQYF
CDR3nt: TGTGCCAGCAGTTACTCCCAGACAAAAGAGACCCAGTACTTC
d_gene: -
abundance: many
v_gene: TRBV6-5
j_gene: TRBJ2-5

CDR3aa: CASTTGTGGFGRYGYTF
CDR3nt: TGTGCCAGCACTACCGGGACAGGGGGATTCGGGCGCTATGGCTACACCTTC
d_gene: TRBD1
abundance: -
v_gene: TRBV6-1
j_gene: TRBJ1-2

CDR3aa: CASSRTGQETQYF
CDR3nt: TGTGCCAGCAGCCGGACGGGCCAAGAGACCCAGTACTTC
d_gene: -
abundance: -
v_gene: TRBV7-9
j_gene: TRBJ2-5

CDR3aa: CAWSVGGRGFSADTQYF
CDR3nt: TGTGCCTGGAGTGTAGGGGGCAGGGGATTTAGCGCAGATACGCAGTATTTT
d_gene: TRBD1
abundance: many
v_gene: TRBV30
j_gene: TRBJ2-3

CDR3aa: CASSLDFTAHRDTEAFF
CDR3nt: TGTGCCAGCAGCTTAGATTTTACAGCACATCGGGACACTGAAGCTTTCTTT
d_gene: -
abundance: many
v_gene: TRBV11-2
j_gene: TRBJ1-1

CDR3aa: CASGDQGRTEAFF
CDR3nt: TGTGCCAGCGGTGACCAGGGACGCACTGAAGCTTTCTTT
d_gene: -
abundance: many
v_gene: TRBV27
j_gene: TRBJ1-1